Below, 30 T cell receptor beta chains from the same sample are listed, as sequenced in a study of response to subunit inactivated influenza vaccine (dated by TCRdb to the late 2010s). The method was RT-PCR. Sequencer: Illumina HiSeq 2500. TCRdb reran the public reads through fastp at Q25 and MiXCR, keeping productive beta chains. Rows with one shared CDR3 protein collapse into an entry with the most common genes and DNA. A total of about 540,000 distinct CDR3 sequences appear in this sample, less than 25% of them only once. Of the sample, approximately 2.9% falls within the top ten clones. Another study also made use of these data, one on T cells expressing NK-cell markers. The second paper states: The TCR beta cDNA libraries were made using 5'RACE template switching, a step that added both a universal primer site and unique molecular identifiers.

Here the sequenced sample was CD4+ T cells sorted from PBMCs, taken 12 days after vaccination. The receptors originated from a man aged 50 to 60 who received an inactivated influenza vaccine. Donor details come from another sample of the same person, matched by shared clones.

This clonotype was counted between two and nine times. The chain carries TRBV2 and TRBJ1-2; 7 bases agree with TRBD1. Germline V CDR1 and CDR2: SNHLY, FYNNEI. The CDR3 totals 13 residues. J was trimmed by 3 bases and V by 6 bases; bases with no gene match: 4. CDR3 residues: CASSLGQDYGYTF. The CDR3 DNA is TGTGCCAGCAGCCTCGGACAGGACTATGGCTACACCTTC.

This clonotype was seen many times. The CDR3 bases are TGTGCCAGCAGCCAGAACTACGAGCAGTACTTC. It codes for CASSQNYEQYF. J is TRBJ2-7 and V is TRBV12-3 or TRBV12-4; no clear D gene. V lost 6 bases and J 3 bases, leaving 6 bases between the germline ends. The CDR3 is made up of 11 amino acids.

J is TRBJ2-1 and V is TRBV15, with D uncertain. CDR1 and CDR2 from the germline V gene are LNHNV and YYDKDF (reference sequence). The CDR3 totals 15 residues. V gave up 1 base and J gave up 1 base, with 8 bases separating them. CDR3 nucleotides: TGTGCCACCAGCAGAGTCCTGGGATCCTACAATGAGCAGTTCTTC. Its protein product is CATSRVLGSYNEQFF.

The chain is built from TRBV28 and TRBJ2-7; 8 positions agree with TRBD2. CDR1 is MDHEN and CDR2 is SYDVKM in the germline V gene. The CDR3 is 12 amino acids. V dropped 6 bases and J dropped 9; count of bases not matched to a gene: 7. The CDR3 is CASRSGTSRQYF. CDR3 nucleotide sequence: TGTGCCAGCAGATCCGGGACTAGTCGGCAGTACTTC.

CDR3 amino acids: CASSQGVRPGATYNEQFF. The CDR3 DNA reads TGCGCCAGCAGCCAAGGGGTACGCCCAGGGGCCACCTACAATGAGCAGTTCTTC. This chain uses TRBV4-3 with TRBJ2-1, with a possible D match to TRBD1 (6 bases). The CDR3 totals 18 residues. The V end lost 1 base, the J end lost 2 bases, and 18 bases lay between the germline ends. Germline V CDR1 and CDR2: LGHNA, YSLEER.

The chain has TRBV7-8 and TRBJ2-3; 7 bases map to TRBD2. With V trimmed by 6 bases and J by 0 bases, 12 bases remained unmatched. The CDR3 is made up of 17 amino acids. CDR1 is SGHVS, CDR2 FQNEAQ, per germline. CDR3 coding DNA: TGTGCCAGCAGGGGGAGGGAGGCCCCTCTTAGCACAGATACGCAGTATTTT. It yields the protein CASRGREAPLSTDTQYF. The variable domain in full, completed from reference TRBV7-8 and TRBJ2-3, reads GAGVSQSPRYKVAKRGQDVALRCDPISGHVSLFWYQQALGQGPEFLTYFQNEAQLDKSGLPSDRFFAERPEGSVSTLKIQRTQQEDSAVYLCASRGREAPLSTDTQYFGPGTRLTVL.

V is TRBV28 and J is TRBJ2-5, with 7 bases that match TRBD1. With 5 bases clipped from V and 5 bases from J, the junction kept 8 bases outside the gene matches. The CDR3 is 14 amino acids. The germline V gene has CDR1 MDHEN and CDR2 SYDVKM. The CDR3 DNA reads TGTGCCAGCAGTACCACAGGGGTACGGGAGACCCAGTACTTC. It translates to CASSTTGVRETQYF.

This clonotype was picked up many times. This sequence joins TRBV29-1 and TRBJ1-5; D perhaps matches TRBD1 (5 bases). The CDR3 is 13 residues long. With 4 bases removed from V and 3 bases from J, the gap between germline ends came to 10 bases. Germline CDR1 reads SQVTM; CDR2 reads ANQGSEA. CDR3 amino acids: CSVGQGYNQPQHF. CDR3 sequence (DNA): TGCAGCGTTGGGCAGGGTTACAATCAGCCCCAGCATTTT.

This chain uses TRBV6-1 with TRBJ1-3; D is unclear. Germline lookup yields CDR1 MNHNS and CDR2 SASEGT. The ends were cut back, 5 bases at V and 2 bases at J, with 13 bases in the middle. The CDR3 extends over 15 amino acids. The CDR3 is CASSRPSGPGNTIYF. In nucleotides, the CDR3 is TGTGCCAGCAGTAGACCCTCCGGCCCTGGAAACACCATATATTTT.

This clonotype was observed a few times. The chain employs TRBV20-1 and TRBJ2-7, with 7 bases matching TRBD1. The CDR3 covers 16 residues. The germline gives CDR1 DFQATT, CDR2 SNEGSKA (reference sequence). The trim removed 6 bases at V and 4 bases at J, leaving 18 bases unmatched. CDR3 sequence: CSARTGVGSSRYEQYF. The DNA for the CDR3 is TGCAGTGCAAGAACAGGGGTCGGTAGCTCGAGATACGAGCAGTACTTC.

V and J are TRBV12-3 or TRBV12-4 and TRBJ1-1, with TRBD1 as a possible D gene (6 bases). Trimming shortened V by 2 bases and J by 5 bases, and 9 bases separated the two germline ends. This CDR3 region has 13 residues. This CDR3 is CASSLNGQTEAFF. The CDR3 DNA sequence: TGTGCCAGCAGTTTAAACGGACAGACTGAAGCTTTCTTT.

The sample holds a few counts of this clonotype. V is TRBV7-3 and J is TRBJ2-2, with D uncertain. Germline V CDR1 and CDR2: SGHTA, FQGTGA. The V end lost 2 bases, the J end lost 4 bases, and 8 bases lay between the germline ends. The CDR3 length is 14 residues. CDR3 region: CASSLAARTGELFF. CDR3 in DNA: TGTGCCAGCAGCTTAGCAGCCCGCACCGGGGAGCTGTTTTTT.

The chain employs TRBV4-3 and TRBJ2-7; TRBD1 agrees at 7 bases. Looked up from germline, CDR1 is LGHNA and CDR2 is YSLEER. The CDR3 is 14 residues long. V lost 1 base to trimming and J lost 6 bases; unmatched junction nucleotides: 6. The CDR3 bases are TGCGCCAGCAGCCAAGTTAAGGCAGGGGGCGAGCAGTACTTC. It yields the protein CASSQVKAGGEQYF.

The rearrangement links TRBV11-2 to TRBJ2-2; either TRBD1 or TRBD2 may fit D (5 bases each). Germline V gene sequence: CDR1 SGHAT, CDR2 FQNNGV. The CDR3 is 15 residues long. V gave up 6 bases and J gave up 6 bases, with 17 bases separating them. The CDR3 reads CASRGPGRSAGELFF. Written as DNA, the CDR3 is TGTGCCAGCAGAGGACCGGGACGGTCGGCCGGGGAGCTGTTTTTT.

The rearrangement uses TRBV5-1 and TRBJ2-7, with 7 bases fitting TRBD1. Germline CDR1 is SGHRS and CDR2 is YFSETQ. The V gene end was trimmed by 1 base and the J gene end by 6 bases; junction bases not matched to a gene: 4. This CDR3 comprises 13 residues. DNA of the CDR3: TGCGCCAGCAGCTTGAGGGACAGCGGCGAGCAGTACTTC. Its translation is CASSLRDSGEQYF.

CDR3 DNA sequence: TGTGCCAGCAGCGTATCAGCGGGAGGGCACAATGAGCAGTTCTTC. Translation gives CASSVSAGGHNEQFF. The V call is TRBV9, the J call TRBJ2-1; 10 bases agree with TRBD2. CDR3 length: 15 residues. Germline V lookup: CDR1 SGDLS, CDR2 YYNGEE. Trimming removed 1 base from V and 5 bases from J; junction bases left unmatched: 3.

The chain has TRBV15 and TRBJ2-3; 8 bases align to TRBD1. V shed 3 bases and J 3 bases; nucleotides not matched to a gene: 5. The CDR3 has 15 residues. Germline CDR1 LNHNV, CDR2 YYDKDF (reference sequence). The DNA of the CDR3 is TGTGCCACCAGCAGGGATACAGGGGGAACAGATACGCAGTATTTT. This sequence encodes CATSRDTGGTDTQYF. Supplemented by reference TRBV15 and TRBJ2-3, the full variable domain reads DAMVIQNPRYQVTQFGKPVTLSCSQTLNHNVMYWYQQKSSQAPKLLFHYYDKDFNNEADTPDNFQSRRPNTSFCFLDIRSPGLGDTAMYLCATSRDTGGTDTQYFGPGTRLTVL.

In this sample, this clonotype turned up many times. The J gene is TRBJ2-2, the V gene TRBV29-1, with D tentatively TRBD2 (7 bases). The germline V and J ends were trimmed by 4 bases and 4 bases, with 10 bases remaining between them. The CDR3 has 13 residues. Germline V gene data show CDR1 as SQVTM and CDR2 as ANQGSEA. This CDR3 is CSVGRGATGELFF. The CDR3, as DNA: TGCAGCGTTGGCCGGGGGGCCACCGGGGAGCTGTTTTTT.

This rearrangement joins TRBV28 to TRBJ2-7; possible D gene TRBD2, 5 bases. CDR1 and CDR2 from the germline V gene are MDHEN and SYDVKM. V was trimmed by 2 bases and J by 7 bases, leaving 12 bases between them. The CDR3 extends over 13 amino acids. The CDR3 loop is CASSLGVGMEQYF. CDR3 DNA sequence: TGTGCCAGCAGTTTAGGGGTCGGGATGGAGCAGTACTTC.

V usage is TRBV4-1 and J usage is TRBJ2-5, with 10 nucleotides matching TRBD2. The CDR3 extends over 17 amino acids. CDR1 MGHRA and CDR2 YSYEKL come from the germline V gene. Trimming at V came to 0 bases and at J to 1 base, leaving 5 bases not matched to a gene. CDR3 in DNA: TGCGCCAGCAGCCAAGAGCTAGCGGGGGCCCTCCAAGAGACCCAGTACTTC. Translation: CASSQELAGALQETQYF.

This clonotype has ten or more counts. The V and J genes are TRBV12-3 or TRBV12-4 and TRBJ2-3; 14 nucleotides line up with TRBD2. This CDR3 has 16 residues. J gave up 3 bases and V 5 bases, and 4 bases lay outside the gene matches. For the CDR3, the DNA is TGTGCCAGCAGTCGCGGACTAGCGGGAGGAACAGATACGCAGTATTTT. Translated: CASSRGLAGGTDTQYF.

This CDR3 reads CASSLLADRSNSPLHF. The CDR3, as DNA: TGCGCCAGCAGCTTGTTAGCGGACAGGAGTAATTCACCCCTCCACTTT. The J gene is TRBJ1-6, the V gene TRBV5-1; TRBD1 matches at 7 bases. The germline gives CDR1 SGHRS, CDR2 YFSETQ. V was pared by 1 base and J by 6 bases, with 7 bases of the junction left unmatched. This CDR3 is 16 amino acids long.

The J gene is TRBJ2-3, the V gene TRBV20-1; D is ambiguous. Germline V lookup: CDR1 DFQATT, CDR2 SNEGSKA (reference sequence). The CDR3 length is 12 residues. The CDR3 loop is CSPGPSTDTQYF. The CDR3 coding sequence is TGCAGCCCCGGGCCAAGCACAGATACGCAGTATTTT.

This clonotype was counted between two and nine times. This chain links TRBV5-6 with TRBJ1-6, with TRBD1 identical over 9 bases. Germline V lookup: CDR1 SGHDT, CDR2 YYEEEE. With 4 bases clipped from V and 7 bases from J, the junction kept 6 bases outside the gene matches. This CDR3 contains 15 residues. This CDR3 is CASSIGTGTNSPLHF. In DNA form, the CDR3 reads TGTGCCAGCAGCATAGGGACAGGGACGAATTCACCCCTCCACTTT.

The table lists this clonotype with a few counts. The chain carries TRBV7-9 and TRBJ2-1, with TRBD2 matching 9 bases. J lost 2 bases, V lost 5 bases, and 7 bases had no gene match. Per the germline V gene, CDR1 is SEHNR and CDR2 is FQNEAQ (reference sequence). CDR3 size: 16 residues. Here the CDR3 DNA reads TGTGCCAGCAGCCCCCCTAGCGGGATGCCCTACAATGAGCAGTTCTTC. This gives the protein CASSPPSGMPYNEQFF.

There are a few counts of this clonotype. CDR3 DNA sequence: TGTGCCAGCAGCCGCGGGACAGGAGTCTACGAGCAGTACTTC. The encoded protein is CASSRGTGVYEQYF. The chain is built from TRBV3-1 and TRBJ2-7; TRBD1 matches 8 bases. The V gene end was trimmed by 4 bases and the J gene end by 3 bases; junction bases not matched to a gene: 5. Germline values: CDR1 LGHDT, CDR2 YNNKEL (reference sequence). The CDR3 spans 14 residues.

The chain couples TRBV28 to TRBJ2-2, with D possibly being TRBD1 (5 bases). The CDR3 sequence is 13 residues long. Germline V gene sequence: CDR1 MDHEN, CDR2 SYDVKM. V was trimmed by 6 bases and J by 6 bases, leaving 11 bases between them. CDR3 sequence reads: CASRAQGPGELFF. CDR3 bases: TGTGCCAGCAGAGCCCAGGGCCCCGGGGAGCTGTTTTTT. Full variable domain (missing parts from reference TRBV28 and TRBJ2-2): DVKVTQSSRYLVKRTGEKVFLECVQDMDHENMFWYRQDPGLGLRLIYFSYDVKMKEKGDIPEGYSVSREKKERFSLILESASTNQTSMYLCASRAQGPGELFFGEGSRLTVL.

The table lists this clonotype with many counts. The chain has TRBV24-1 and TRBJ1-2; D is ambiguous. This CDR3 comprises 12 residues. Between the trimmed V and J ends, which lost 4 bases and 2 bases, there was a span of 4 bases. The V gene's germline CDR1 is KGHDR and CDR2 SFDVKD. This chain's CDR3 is CATSDSNYGYTF. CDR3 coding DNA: TGTGCCACCAGTGACAGCAACTATGGCTACACCTTC.

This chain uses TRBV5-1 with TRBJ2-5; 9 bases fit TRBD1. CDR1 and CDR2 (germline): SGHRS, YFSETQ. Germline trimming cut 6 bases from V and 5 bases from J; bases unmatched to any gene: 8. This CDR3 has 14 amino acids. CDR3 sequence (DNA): TGCGCCAGCATGCCGGGACAGGGCTACGAGACCCAGTACTTC. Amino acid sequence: CASMPGQGYETQYF.

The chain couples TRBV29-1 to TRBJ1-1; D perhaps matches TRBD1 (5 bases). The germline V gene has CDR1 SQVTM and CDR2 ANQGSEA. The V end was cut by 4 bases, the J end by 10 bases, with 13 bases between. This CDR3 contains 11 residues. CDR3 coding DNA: TGCAGCGTTGGGGTCCGGGACGGAGCTTTCTTT. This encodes CSVGVRDGAFF.